These 15 T cell receptor beta chains were sequenced from one sample in a study of blood T cell repertoires in COVID-19. Profiling relied on immunoSEQ multiplex PCR, and the TCRdb table lists in-frame clones only, not all of them. The table lists about 130,000 clones, roughly 83% of them singletons. Material for sequencing was peripheral blood. The receptors were sampled from a woman in her forties or fifties with acute or convalescent COVID-19.

The CDR3: CASSWGLGSGGSDEQFF. CDR3 nucleotide sequence: TGTGCCAGCAGTTGGGGACTAGGTAGCGGGGGGTCCGATGAGCAGTTCTTC. The J gene is TRBJ2-1, the V gene TRBV27; 10 nucleotides align to TRBD2. J lost 8 bases, V lost 4 bases, and 14 bases had no gene match. The CDR3 has 17 residues. Per the germline V gene, CDR1 is MNHEY and CDR2 is SMNVEV (reference sequence).

J is TRBJ1-3 and V is TRBV7-3, with D possibly TRBD1 on 5 matching bases. The CDR3 consists of 15 residues. V dropped 5 bases and J dropped 4 bases, with 15 bases sitting between them. CDR1 and CDR2 (germline): SGHTA, FQGTGA. The CDR3 loop is CASSAVGGVGNTIYF. In DNA form, the CDR3 reads TGTGCCAGCAGCGCCGTAGGAGGGGTGGGAAACACCATATATTTT.

The chain uses TRBV7-8 and TRBJ1-2; D is unresolved. The CDR3 is made up of 15 amino acids. Trimming removed 5 bases at V and 4 bases at J, with 17 bases between. Germline-derived CDR1 and CDR2 are SGHVS and FQNEAQ. CDR3 coding DNA: TGTGCCAGCAGCCGAGAGGCAGGTCTCCGCTATGGCTACACCTTC. Its protein product is CASSREAGLRYGYTF.

The sample holds one count of this clone. This sequence joins TRBV10-3 and TRBJ2-4, with a tentative D call TRBD1 (6 bases). The CDR3 has 13 residues. V was shortened by 6 bases and J by 8 bases, with 14 bases between the two germline ends. CDR1 is ENHRY, CDR2 SYGVKD, per germline. CDR3 residues: CAIRPTGLDIQYF. The DNA of the CDR3 is TGTGCCATCAGACCAACAGGGCTGGACATTCAGTACTTC.

The V gene is TRBV7-2, the J gene TRBJ1-5, with a tentative D call TRBD1 (5 bases). CDR1 and CDR2 from the germline V gene are SGHTA and FQGNSA. Trimming removed 5 bases from V and 4 bases from J, with 18 bases in between. This CDR3 contains 16 residues. CDR3 in amino acids: CASSPRTNTKNQPQHF. The CDR3 nucleotides read TGTGCCAGCAGCCCCCGGACAAACACAAAAAATCAGCCCCAGCATTTT.

This clone occurred once. The chain carries TRBV30 and TRBJ2-7, with 8 positions matching TRBD2. The CDR3 has 15 amino acids. CDR1 and CDR2 from the germline V gene are GTSNPN and SVGIG (reference sequence). After removal of 2 bases from V and 2 bases from J, the junction contained 8 bases not matched to a gene. The CDR3 loop is CAWSSVSRGAYEQYF. Here the CDR3 DNA reads TGTGCCTGGAGTTCTGTCTCGCGGGGGGCCTACGAGCAGTACTTC.

The V gene is TRBV12-3 or TRBV12-4, the J gene TRBJ1-2; no clear D gene. There are 13 residues in the CDR3. V lost 3 bases and J lost 5, with 10 bases in between. CDR3 nucleotides: TGTGCCAGCAGTTTGGGGAGGAGGTATGGCTACACCTTC. It specifies CASSLGRRYGYTF.

This chain connects TRBV30 to TRBJ1-6; 9 bases line up with TRBD1. J lost 9 bases, V lost 2 bases, and 8 bases had no gene match. This CDR3 region has 15 residues. Looked up from germline, CDR1 is GTSNPN and CDR2 is SVGIG (reference sequence). The CDR3 here is CAWSPGTGNSSPLHF. CDR3 coding DNA: TGTGCCTGGAGTCCCGGGACAGGGAACAGTTCACCCCTCCACTTT.

The genes are TRBV5-1 and TRBJ2-7, with 11 bases lining up with TRBD2. The CDR3 totals 15 residues. Germline V CDR1 and CDR2: SGHRS, YFSETQ. J lost 7 bases, V lost 4 bases, and 10 bases had no gene match. DNA of the CDR3: TGCGCCAGCAGCCGAGACCCTAGCGGGGGGCTTGAGCAGTACTTC. Translation gives CASSRDPSGGLEQYF.

V usage is TRBV7-8 and J usage is TRBJ2-2; D may be TRBD2 (6 bases). The length of the CDR3 is 14 residues. CDR1 is SGHVS, CDR2 FQNEAQ, per germline. The ends were cut back, 6 bases at V and 1 base at J, with 9 bases in the middle. The CDR3 bases are TGTGCCAGCAGGCCAGCGGGGAACACCGGGGAGCTGTTTTTT. Translating it yields CASRPAGNTGELFF.

This clone was counted only a few times. This same CDR3 is encoded by further DNA sequences in the sample. The V gene is TRBV30, the J gene TRBJ1-2, with D possibly being TRBD1 (6 bases). The length of the CDR3 is 11 residues. V dropped 6 bases and J dropped 2 bases, with 7 bases sitting between them. In germline, CDR1 is GTSNPN, CDR2 SVGIG (reference sequence). The CDR3 protein is CACGQNYGYTF. The CDR3 DNA is TGTGCCTGTGGACAGAACTATGGCTACACCTTC.

The chain links TRBV19 to TRBJ2-2; 7 nucleotides line up with TRBD2. V lost 5 bases to trimming and J lost 4 bases; unmatched junction nucleotides: 7. Germline assignment: CDR1 LNHDA and CDR2 SQIVND (reference sequence). This CDR3 has 15 amino acids. The CDR3 loop is CASSERLAATGELFF. CDR3 in DNA: TGTGCCAGTAGTGAGCGACTAGCTGCCACCGGGGAGCTGTTTTTT. The entire variable domain, with the rest obtained from reference TRBV19 and TRBJ2-2, is as follows: DGGITQSPKYLFRKEGQNVTLSCEQNLNHDAMYWYRQDPGQGLRLIYYSQIVNDFQKGDIAEGYSVSREKKESFPLTVTSAQKNPTAFYLCASSERLAATGELFFGEGSRLTVL.

Only one count was recorded for this clone. The J gene is TRBJ2-2, the V gene TRBV7-8; D remains ambiguous. The CDR3 runs 14 residues. The germline V gene has CDR1 SGHVS and CDR2 FQNEAQ. Trimming took 2 bases from V and 1 from J, leaving 5 bases between them. The CDR3 DNA reads TGTGCCAGCAGCTTACGAGGGAACACCGGGGAGCTGTTTTTT. It is translated as CASSLRGNTGELFF.

The chain couples TRBV19 to TRBJ2-1; maybe TRBD1 (5 bases). The V gene lost 5 bases and the J gene lost 4 bases, with 21 bases spanning the gap. CDR1 LNHDA and CDR2 SQIVND come from the germline V gene (reference sequence). The CDR3 consists of 17 residues. CDR3 sequence reads: CASSLGLGRYNYNEQFF. The CDR3, as DNA: TGTGCCAGTAGTTTGGGCTTGGGGCGGTATAATTACAATGAGCAGTTCTTC.

This chain connects TRBV18 to TRBJ1-1, with TRBD1 matching over 7 bases. V shed 4 bases, J shed 2 bases, and the junction held 10 bases outside the gene matches. There are 16 residues in the CDR3. Looked up from germline, CDR1 is KGHSH and CDR2 is LQKENI. The CDR3 sequence: CASSQIRDSGNTEAFF. DNA for the CDR3: TGTGCCAGCTCACAAATCCGGGACAGTGGAAACACTGAAGCTTTCTTT.